A single T cell receptor (beta chain) is shown here with its context. What it binds is unknown. In the PCR, 60 Vbeta and 13 Jbeta primers were used. Sequencing used immunoSEQ multiplex PCR; TCRdb keeps in-frame clones, though not all of them. Found here are approximately 200,000 clones, 70% to 85% of them singletons; the top ten hold about 0.23%. This specimen comes from a study of cytomegalovirus exposure and HLA in healthy donors. The study's findings and limits: Productive rates of about 87% or about 30% were seen for most TCR beta V segments in an earlier analysis. Most likely, a cluster of highly shared sequence variants arose as a sequencing artifact. It was in a later analysis that TCR association rates were seen to vary by HLA locus, highest for DRB1 and lowest for HLA-C.

The germline CDR1 and CDR2 sequences are SGHRS and YFSETQ. This CDR3 has 17 residues. Losses at the gene ends were 5 bases for V and 5 bases for J; bases not matched to a gene: 19. The origin of this receptor is a girl aged 2-10 years in good health and CMV-seronegative. The V call is TRBV5-1, the J call TRBJ2-7, with TRBD2 matching over 7 bases. The material sequenced was PBMCs. DNA for the CDR3: TGCGCCAGCAGTGATCCAAGCGGGGCGGACCTCTTGAACGAGCAGTACTTC. It codes for CASSDPSGADLLNEQYF.